These 8 T cell receptor beta chains came from one sample sequenced in a study of T and B cells in COVID-19 patients (dated by TCRdb to about 2020). Sequencing instrument: Illumina MiSeq. TRB rearrangements were amplified by multiplex PCR with BIOMED2 TRB-A/B primer pools. TCRdb reanalyzed the raw reads on its own, using fastp at Q25 for trimming and MiXCR for clone calling, and kept in-frame beta chains. Every distinct CDR3 protein forms one entry, paired with its most common genes and DNA. The table for this sample lists about 6,000 distinct CDR3 sequences; roughly 30% of them were counted only once. The ten largest clones capture 12% of the sample. Genomic DNA extracted from blood, in amounts of roughly 240-550 ng, served as the starting material for amplifying TRB repertoires. Sequences were obtained from blood. The receptor source for this set is a human donor with active COVID-19.

The J gene is TRBJ2-2, the V gene TRBV20-1; D may correspond to TRBD1 or TRBD2 (6 bases each). This CDR3 has 14 residues. The V end lost 2 bases, the J end lost 4 bases, and 11 bases lay between the germline ends. The germline V gene encodes CDR1 DFQATT and CDR2 SNEGSKA (reference sequence). As DNA, the CDR3 is TGCAGTGCTAGAAGGGGGGCAGGCACCGGGGAGCTGTTTTTT. Translating it yields CSARRGAGTGELFF.

Judged by abundance, this clonotype is medium-sized. The chain recombines TRBV30 with TRBJ2-1; D unresolved. This CDR3 comprises 11 residues. Trimming removed 4 bases at V and 3 bases at J, with 4 bases between. Germline CDR1 and CDR2: GTSNPN and SVGIG (reference sequence). The CDR3: CAWNFYNEQFF. CDR3 DNA: TGTGCCTGGAACTTCTACAATGAGCAGTTCTTC. The full variable domain, with the rest looked up from reference TRBV30 and TRBJ2-1, is SQTIHQWPATLVQPVGSPLSLECTVEGTSNPNLYWYRQAAGRGLQLLFYSVGIGQISSEVPQNLSASRPQDRQFILSSKKLLLSDSGFYLCAWNFYNEQFFGPGTRLTVL.

The V and J genes are TRBV6-2 or TRBV6-3 and TRBJ1-2; TRBD1 aligns across 7 bases. CDR1 and CDR2 (germline): MNHEY, SVGEGT. Trimming at V came to 6 bases and at J to 8 bases, leaving 15 bases not matched to a gene. The CDR3 totals 15 residues. CDR3 amino acids: CASRPGQESPGGYTF. The CDR3 nucleotides read TGTGCCAGCAGACCCGGACAGGAGTCCCCCGGGGGCTACACCTTC.

V and J are TRBV20-1 and TRBJ2-1, with D uncertain. The ends were cut back, 0 bases at V and 8 bases at J, with 8 bases in the middle. The CDR3 has 12 residues. Germline V gene data show CDR1 as DFQATT and CDR2 as SNEGSKA (reference sequence). CDR3 in DNA: TGCAGTGCTAGAGAGATTAAGTATGAGCAGTTCTTC. It specifies CSAREIKYEQFF.

This clonotype was observed a few times. Just one base apart from a much larger clone, this may be a read error. This rearrangement joins TRBV6-5 to TRBJ2-1, with D possibly matching TRBD2 (6 bases). With 7 bases removed from V and 9 bases from J, the gap between germline ends came to 10 bases. The CDR3 sequence is 11 residues long. Germline assignment: CDR1 MNHEY and CDR2 SVGAGI. In DNA form, the CDR3 reads TGTGCCAGCACCCTGCGGGGTGAGCAGTTCTTC. The encoded protein is CASTLRGEQFF.

This clonotype is classed as medium-sized. This sequence joins TRBV15 and TRBJ2-7; D remains unclear. Germline V gene lookup returns CDR1 LNHNV and CDR2 YYDKDF (reference sequence). The ends were cut back, 0 bases at V and 9 bases at J, with 6 bases in the middle. The CDR3 totals 11 residues. DNA of the CDR3: TGTGCCACCAGCAGAGAGGGCGCGCAGTACTTC. It yields the protein CATSREGAQYF.

This clonotype was found a few times. The chain combines TRBV11-1 with TRBJ2-2, with D possibly being TRBD1 (6 bases). This CDR3 is built from 15 residues. Germline CDR1 is SGHAT and CDR2 is FQDESV (reference sequence). V lost 3 bases and J lost 5, with 13 bases in between. CDR3 amino acids: CASSFAGAGTGELFF. The CDR3 DNA reads TGTGCCAGCAGCTTTGCAGGGGCTGGGACCGGGGAGCTGTTTTTT.

V and J are TRBV7-2 and TRBJ1-2, with a weak D call TRBD1 (6 bases). V was cut by 4 bases and J by 6 bases, with 15 bases left in between. The CDR3 is 14 residues long. In germline, CDR1 is SGHTA, CDR2 FQGNSA. CDR3 protein: CASSSGRGEHGYTF. The CDR3 coding sequence is TGTGCCAGCAGCTCTGGCAGGGGAGAACATGGCTACACCTTC.